The rows below give T cell receptor beta chains drawn from one sample of a study of blood T cell repertoires in COVID-19. The assay was immunoSEQ multiplex PCR, and TCRdb's table has in-frame clones only and misses some. The data contain about 170,000 clones, roughly 80% of them seen just once; the ten biggest clones take up 9.5% to 13%. The sample consisted of peripheral blood. These TCRs come from a man between 70 and 80 years old with active or convalescent COVID-19. CDR3s include the opening cysteine and the closing phenylalanine or tryptophan. D genes are given only for firm matches. Size is omitted from some rows. Given values are once, few, many or a class for expanded clones.

J,V,D,size,DNA,CDR3
TRBJ1-2,TRBV18,-,-,TGTGCCAGCTCACCACCGGTTCGGGTGCAGACCTTC,CASSPPVRVQTF
TRBJ1-5,TRBV2,-,-,TGTGCCAGCTCCCGATCCGACAGCCCAAATCAGCCCCAGCATTTT,CASSRSDSPNQPQHF
TRBJ1-2,TRBV6-5,-,-,TGTGCCAGCACTCCTACCGGGACATACTTTGGCTACACCTTC,CASTPTGTYFGYTF
TRBJ1-6,TRBV6-4,TRBD1,-,TGTGCCAGCAGTGACTCGGGGACAGGGGCTCTGCCCCTCCACTTT,CASSDSGTGALPLHF
TRBJ2-2,TRBV5-1,-,-,TGCGCCAGCAGCCCGGAGGGTAGTGTTTGGGAGCTGTTTTTT,CASSPEGSVWELFF
TRBJ2-3,TRBV11-3,TRBD2,once,TGTGCCAGCAGCACCCGGACTAGCGGGAGGGGAGATACGCAGTATTTT,CASSTRTSGRGDTQYF
TRBJ2-5,TRBV4-1,TRBD1,-,TGCGCCAGCAGCCAGGCGACAGGGGGCCTGGAGACCCAGTACTTC,CASSQATGGLETQYF
TRBJ2-3,TRBV7-9,-,-,TGTGCCAGCAGCCACCCGGAGACCACAGATACGCAGTATTTT,CASSHPETTDTQYF
TRBJ1-5,TRBV30,-,-,TGTGCCTGGAATGACGGGTATAGCAATCAGCCCCAGCATTTT,CAWNDGYSNQPQHF
TRBJ2-6,TRBV3-1/TRBV3-2,-,-,TGTGCCAGCAGCCTCCGGGTTGGAGGCAACGTCCTGACTTTC,CASSLRVGGNVLTF
TRBJ2-1,TRBV16,-,-,TGTGCCAGCAGCCGACCCCTTGACCCCGGGGGCTACAATGAGCAGTTCTTC,CASSRPLDPGGYNEQFF
TRBJ2-5,TRBV7-2,-,once,TGTGCCAGCAGCTTAGTAGGCGGGGCAAATTTCCAAGAGACCCAGTACTTC,CASSLVGGANFQETQYF
TRBJ1-1,TRBV12-5,-,few,TGTGCTAGTGATTCTACAGGGTATGCTTTCTTT,CASDSTGYAFF
TRBJ1-1,TRBV18,TRBD1,few,TGTGCCAGCTCACCGGGCGCCGGGACAGGGGTAATCTTCTTT,CASSPGAGTGVIFF
TRBJ1-3,TRBV30,-,-,TGTGCCTGGAGTGCGAGACAGGTTGGAAACACCATATATTTT,CAWSARQVGNTIYF
TRBJ2-7,TRBV19,TRBD1,-,TGTGCCAGTAGTTCAACGGACAGGGTCGAGCAGTACTTC,CASSSTDRVEQYF
TRBJ2-1,TRBV6-5,-,-,TGTGCCAGCAGGTTAGCTGGGTACAATGAGCAGTTCTTC,CASRLAGYNEQFF
TRBJ1-2,TRBV6-2/TRBV6-3,TRBD1,-,TGTGCCAGCAGTTACCCTGGACAGGGAGGAGGCTATGGCTACACCTTC,CASSYPGQGGGYGYTF
TRBJ2-4,TRBV25-1,-,-,TGTGCCAGCAGTGTGTTCGGGACTCAAAACATTCAGTACTTC,CASSVFGTQNIQYF
TRBJ1-2,TRBV28,-,-,TGTGCCAGCAGTTGGGGCGGAGGGGACGGCTACACCTTC,CASSWGGGDGYTF
TRBJ2-1,TRBV5-1,-,-,TGCGCCAGCCAATCCCCTGGACAGATAAGCAATGAGCAGTTCTTC,CASQSPGQISNEQFF
TRBJ1-5,TRBV5-5,-,few,TGTGCCAGCAGCTTGGTTCCAGATAATCAGCCCCAGCATTTT,CASSLVPDNQPQHF
TRBJ2-7,TRBV5-4,-,-,TGTGCCAGCAGCCAGACACTCCACTACGAGCAGTACTTC,CASSQTLHYEQYF
TRBJ1-2,TRBV5-4,-,-,TGTGCCAGCAGCTTGGCCTTGGGGGGAAACTATGGCTACACCTTC,CASSLALGGNYGYTF
TRBJ2-3,TRBV18,TRBD1,-,TGTGCCAGCTCACCACGACAGGGCCCAGATACGCAGTATTTT,CASSPRQGPDTQYF
TRBJ1-5,TRBV19,TRBD1,-,TGTGCCAGTAGTTCCCCCGGGACAGAGGCACGTCAGCCCCAGCATTTT,CASSSPGTEARQPQHF
TRBJ1-4,TRBV18,-,few,TGTGCCAGCTCACCAGACTACTCCAATGAAAAACTGTTTTTT,CASSPDYSNEKLFF
TRBJ2-2,TRBV25-1,TRBD2,-,TGTGCCAGCAGTCCCGGGACTAGCGGGAGCATGGTCGGGGAGCTGTTTTTT,CASSPGTSGSMVGELFF
TRBJ1-5,TRBV5-6,-,once,TGTGCCAGCAGCTTCCGAGGCGATTATAGCAATCAGCCCCAGCATTTT,CASSFRGDYSNQPQHF
TRBJ1-2,TRBV9,TRBD1,-,TGTGCCAGCAGCGTACAGGGGGCACCACCTAACTATGGCTACACCTTC,CASSVQGAPPNYGYTF
TRBJ1-4,TRBV19,-,-,TGTGCCAGTAGTATAGGAGACAGATATACAACTAATGAAAAACTGTTTTTT,CASSIGDRYTTNEKLFF
TRBJ2-3,TRBV7-2,TRBD1,-,TGTGCCAGCAGCTTCCGGGACAGGGGAACAGATACGCAGTATTTT,CASSFRDRGTDTQYF
TRBJ1-6,TRBV6-5,-,once,TGTGCCAGCAGTTCTTGGACAGTAGGGACCTCACCCCTCCACTTT,CASSSWTVGTSPLHF
TRBJ2-1,TRBV6-2/TRBV6-3,TRBD1,-,TGTGCCAGCAGCCCCACACAGGGGTTAAAATCATACAATGAGCAGTTCTTC,CASSPTQGLKSYNEQFF
TRBJ1-5,TRBV15,TRBD1,-,TGTGCCACCAGCAGAGCAGGGGGACAGGGGGCCCAGCCCCAGCATTTT,CATSRAGGQGAQPQHF
TRBJ1-2,TRBV6-6,-,-,TGTGCCAGCAGTTCCGGCGGCGGGTATGGCTACACCTTC,CASSSGGGYGYTF
TRBJ1-3,TRBV19,TRBD1,many,TGTGCCAGTAGTCCCGGGTGGGGGACAGGGCCTGGAAACACCATATATTTT,CASSPGWGTGPGNTIYF
TRBJ1-1,TRBV28,-,-,TGTGCCAGCAGTCCTTACCCCCGGGACACTGAAGCTTTCTTT,CASSPYPRDTEAFF
TRBJ2-2,TRBV7-9,TRBD1,-,TGTGCCAGCAGTTCCCCAGGGACAGGGCGAAGCGGGGAGCTGTTTTTT,CASSSPGTGRSGELFF
TRBJ2-7,TRBV2,TRBD1,-,TGTGCCAGCAGCCCAGGACAGGGTACATTGTACGAGCAGTACTTC,CASSPGQGTLYEQYF
TRBJ2-3,TRBV27,-,-,TGTGCCAGCAGTTTATGGCAGACAGATACGCAGTATTTT,CASSLWQTDTQYF
TRBJ1-4,TRBV5-1,-,-,TGCGCCAGCAGCTTGGCCGGCGGACACGGGAATGAAAAACTGTTTTTT,CASSLAGGHGNEKLFF
TRBJ2-3,TRBV6-5,TRBD2,-,TGTGCCAGCAGTTCCCTGCTAGCGGGAGGGGCAGATACGCAGTATTTT,CASSSLLAGGADTQYF
TRBJ2-7,TRBV2,TRBD2,-,TGTGCCAGCAGTATCACTAGCGGCAACTACGAGCAGTACTTC,CASSITSGNYEQYF
TRBJ1-1,TRBV11-2,-,-,TGTGCCAGCAGCCCGGGCAGGGGTGGTGCTTTCTTT,CASSPGRGGAFF
TRBJ1-2,TRBV5-5,TRBD1,-,TGTGCCAGCAGCCGCCGGGACAGTAACTATGGCTACACCTTC,CASSRRDSNYGYTF
TRBJ2-1,TRBV9,TRBD2,few,TGTGCCAGCAGCGTAGCCGGGAGGGCCTACAATGAGCAGTTCTTC,CASSVAGRAYNEQFF
TRBJ2-3,TRBV6-5,TRBD2,once,TGTGCAAGCTCGGCGGGAGTGAAAGATACGCAGTATTTT,CASSAGVKDTQYF
TRBJ1-2,TRBV24-1,-,-,TGTGCCACCAGCGAGGACAGTTGGTATGGCTACACCTTC,CATSEDSWYGYTF
TRBJ1-4,TRBV6-5,-,-,TGTGCCAGCACCACGGGACTGATTAATGAAAAACTGTTTTTT,CASTTGLINEKLFF
TRBJ1-2,TRBV6-4,TRBD1,-,TGTGCCAGCAGTGGGACAGGGGGCAGAGATGGCTACACCTTC,CASSGTGGRDGYTF
TRBJ2-4,TRBV7-2,-,-,TGTGCCAGCAGCTTGGCGGACACTCCACCCAAAAACATTCAGTACTTC,CASSLADTPPKNIQYF
TRBJ2-5,TRBV5-8,TRBD1,-,TGTGCCAGCAGGATAAGGGGGCAGGGGCAAGAGACCCAGTACTTC,CASRIRGQGQETQYF
TRBJ2-1,TRBV7-6,-,-,TGTGCCAGCAGCTCTTCATCCTTCCGGGGTGAGCAGTTCTTC,CASSSSSFRGEQFF
TRBJ1-2,TRBV5-6,-,-,TGTGCCAGCAGCGCCCTAGGGCAGGGGATGTATGGCTACACCTTC,CASSALGQGMYGYTF
TRBJ2-2,TRBV2,-,-,TGTGCCAGCAGTGGAAGGGGCTCCCAGGGGTTATCCGGGGAGCTGTTTTTT,CASSGRGSQGLSGELFF
TRBJ2-7,TRBV3-1/TRBV3-2,-,-,TGTGCCAGCAGCCATCTCGCTTCCCTCTCTAGTTCCTACGAGCAGTACTTC,CASSHLASLSSSYEQYF
TRBJ1-1,TRBV19,-,-,TGTGCCAGTAGTCCCCGGACATTCAACGCTGAAGCTTTCTTT,CASSPRTFNAEAFF
TRBJ2-1,TRBV4-3,-,-,TGCGCCAGCAGCCAAGCCCTACTAAACTCCTACAATGAGCAGTTCTTC,CASSQALLNSYNEQFF
TRBJ1-1,TRBV27,-,-,TGTGCCAGCAGTCGATCGACTAGGGCTGAAGCTTTCTTT,CASSRSTRAEAFF